A single sample is the source of the 18 T cell receptor beta chains below, sequenced in a study of cytomegalovirus exposure and HLA in healthy donors. PCR involved 60 Vbeta and 13 Jbeta primers. Data came from immunoSEQ multiplex PCR; TCRdb stores just in-frame clones and leaves some out. The sample records approximately 150,000 clones, 65% to 90% being singletons. The material sequenced was PBMCs. Receptor source: a male donor in good health and CMV-seronegative.

The gene calls are TRBV14 and TRBJ2-2; D is perhaps TRBD2 (5 bases). Trimming left V 4 bases short and J 6 bases short, with 12 bases between. From germline, CDR1 is SGHDN and CDR2 FVKESK. CDR3 length: 14 residues. This CDR3 reads CASSRQGGSGELFF. CDR3 sequence (DNA): TGTGCCAGCAGCCGACAAGGAGGATCCGGGGAGCTGTTTTTT.

The chain links TRBV6-5 to TRBJ1-3; 7 bases line up with TRBD1. CDR3 size: 15 residues. The V and J ends lost 5 bases and 0 bases, in that order; junction bases with no gene match: 4. Germline loops: CDR1 MNHEY, CDR2 SVGAGI. The CDR3, as DNA: TGTGCCAGCAGTCCGACAGGGACCTCTGGAAACACCATATATTTT. Translating gives CASSPTGTSGNTIYF.

The CDR3: CASSSGQAEETQYF. The CDR3 bases are TGCGCCAGCAGCTCTGGACAGGCCGAAGAGACCCAGTACTTC. This chain connects TRBV5-1 to TRBJ2-5, with TRBD1 matching 7 bases. Germline loops: CDR1 SGHRS, CDR2 YFSETQ. The CDR3 covers 14 residues. V lost 3 bases, J lost 3 bases, and 5 bases stayed unmatched.

The chain carries TRBV5-1 and TRBJ2-2; D uncertain. CDR1 and CDR2 (germline): SGHRS, YFSETQ. The CDR3 has 16 residues. Trimming cost V 2 bases and J 1 base, with 12 bases left between them. DNA of the CDR3: TGCGCCAGCAGCTTTTCTGTTAGTATGAACACCGGGGAGCTGTTTTTT. This codes for CASSFSVSMNTGELFF.

This chain links TRBV6-5 with TRBJ2-2; 8 bases line up with TRBD1. V was clipped by 7 bases and J by 2 bases; unmatched bases: 6. The CDR3 runs 15 residues. The germline CDR1 and CDR2 sequences are MNHEY and SVGAGI. The CDR3 nucleotides are TGTGCCAGCATCCCGACAGGGGTTAACACCGGGGAGCTGTTTTTT. Translating gives CASIPTGVNTGELFF.

On this clone itself: At one boundary the junction diverges from the germline segment, which might be a read error. The chain has TRBV19 and TRBJ1-5; no firm D call. This CDR3 comprises 14 residues. The germline V gene encodes CDR1 LNHDA and CDR2 SQIVND (reference sequence). CDR3 residues: CATSDGNSNQPQHF. The CDR3, as DNA: TGTGCCACTAGTGACGGGAATAGCAATCAGCCCCAGCATTTT.

The chain links TRBV9 to TRBJ1-4; TRBD1 might be the D (5 bases). V dropped 3 bases and J dropped 0 bases, with 6 bases sitting between them. Germline assignment: CDR1 SGDLS and CDR2 YYNGEE. The CDR3 is made up of 14 amino acids. CDR3 DNA sequence: TGTGCCAGCAGCGAAGGGGCAACTAATGAAAAACTGTTTTTT. Amino acid sequence: CASSEGATNEKLFF.

The rearrangement uses TRBV6-5 and TRBJ2-5; 10 nucleotides match TRBD1. This CDR3 comprises 15 residues. The V gene's germline CDR1 is MNHEY and CDR2 SVGAGI. V lost 6 bases, J lost 1 base, and 5 bases stayed unmatched. In DNA form, the CDR3 reads TGTGCCAGCAGGCGGGACAGGGGAGGCCAAGAGACCCAGTACTTC. Its protein is CASRRDRGGQETQYF.

The V gene is TRBV5-1, the J gene TRBJ1-2; D gene uncertain. V was shortened by 0 bases and J by 5 bases, with 11 bases between the two germline ends. CDR1 and CDR2 from the germline V gene are SGHRS and YFSETQ. CDR3 length: 14 residues. CDR3 sequence (DNA): TGCGCCAGCAGCTTGGCTGGGGAGATTTATGGCTACACCTTC. The encoded protein is CASSLAGEIYGYTF. Filled out from reference TRBV5-1 and TRBJ1-2, the complete variable domain reads KAGVTQTPRYLIKTRGQQVTLSCSPISGHRSVSWYQQTPGQGLQFLFEYFSETQRNKGNFPGRFSGRQFSNSRSEMNVSTLELGDSALYLCASSLAGEIYGYTFGSGTRLTVV.

The rearrangement joins TRBV6-1 to TRBJ2-7; 7 positions agree with TRBD1. V was clipped by 9 bases and J by 3 bases; unmatched bases: 11. The length of the CDR3 is 14 residues. Looked up from germline, CDR1 is MNHNS and CDR2 is SASEGT. The CDR3 reads CASARDRPFYEQYF. The CDR3 DNA reads TGTGCCAGTGCCCGGGACAGACCTTTCTACGAGCAGTACTTC.

The chain has TRBV5-6 and TRBJ1-5, with D unclear. Trimming took off 2 bases at V and 4 bases at J, with 13 bases between the two ends. CDR3 length: 15 amino acids. The germline gives CDR1 SGHDT, CDR2 YYEEEE. The CDR3 here is CASSFSPGQNQPQHF. For the CDR3, the DNA is TGTGCCAGCAGCTTCTCCCCGGGTCAAAATCAGCCCCAGCATTTT.

The rearrangement links TRBV30 to TRBJ1-5; D remains unclear. This CDR3 comprises 15 residues. Trimming took 5 bases from V and 7 from J, leaving 21 bases between them. Per germline, CDR1 GTSNPN and CDR2 SVGIG (reference sequence). CDR3 sequence (DNA): TGTGCCTGGCACCCGGGCCTCAATCCGGGGCAGCCCCAGCATTTT. Translation gives CAWHPGLNPGQPQHF.

J is TRBJ2-5 and V is TRBV6-1; 7 bases map to TRBD2. With V trimmed by 2 bases and J by 7 bases, 10 bases remained unmatched. CDR1 and CDR2 from the germline V gene are MNHNS and SASEGT. The CDR3 contains 15 residues. The chain's CDR3 is CASSESPGRVVTQYF. The CDR3 coding sequence is TGTGCCAGCAGTGAATCTCCTGGGAGGGTCGTGACCCAGTACTTC.

V and J are TRBV27 and TRBJ1-1; D uncertain. In germline, CDR1 is MNHEY, CDR2 SMNVEV (reference sequence). V was clipped by 5 bases and J by 1 base, with 8 bases between them. This CDR3 is built from 13 residues. CDR3 region: CASSISRNTEAFF. The CDR3 nucleotides read TGTGCCAGCAGTATTTCCAGGAACACTGAAGCTTTCTTT.

J is TRBJ1-5 and V is TRBV7-6; possibly TRBD1 for D (6 bases). The CDR3 runs to 16 residues. The V end was cut by 1 base, the J end by 10 bases, with 20 bases between. CDR1 SGHVS and CDR2 FNYEAQ come from the germline V gene. The DNA of the CDR3 is TGTGCCAGCAGCTTAGGGACGACAGGCGCGCCGTCACCCCAGCATTTT. This codes for CASSLGTTGAPSPQHF. The full variable domain, its missing parts supplied by reference TRBV7-6 and TRBJ1-5, is GAGVSQSPRYKVTKRGQDVALRCDPISGHVSLYWYRQALGQGPEFLTYFNYEAQQDKSGLPNDRFSAERPEGSISTLTIQRTEQRDSAMYRCASSLGTTGAPSPQHFGDGTRLSIL.

This clone was observed a handful of times. The chain uses TRBV25-1 and TRBJ1-1; D is undetermined. V was pared by 6 bases and J by 4 bases, with 12 bases between. Germline V gene data show CDR1 as MGHDK and CDR2 as SYGVNS. The CDR3 spans 13 residues. The CDR3 loop reads CASRRSEGTEAFF. The CDR3 DNA is TGTGCCAGCAGAAGGTCAGAGGGCACTGAAGCTTTCTTT.

This sequence joins TRBV5-1 and TRBJ1-4; 9 bases are a match to TRBD1. This CDR3 has 15 amino acids. CDR1 SGHRS and CDR2 YFSETQ come from the germline V gene. With V trimmed by 4 bases and J by 6 bases, 7 bases remained unmatched. The chain's CDR3 is CASSPPGQGDEKLFF. In nucleotides, the CDR3 is TGCGCCAGCAGCCCGCCGGGACAGGGAGATGAAAAACTGTTTTTT.

The chain carries TRBV2 and TRBJ1-1, with D perhaps matching TRBD1 (5 bases). Germline V gene lookup returns CDR1 SNHLY and CDR2 FYNNEI. The V end was cut by 1 base, the J end by 5 bases, with 8 bases between. The CDR3 consists of 13 residues. CDR3 sequence reads: CASSEVGGTEAFF. The DNA of the CDR3 is TGTGCCAGCAGTGAAGTGGGGGGGACTGAAGCTTTCTTT.